A single sample gave rise to the 32 T cell receptor beta chains below, sequenced in a study of blood T cell repertoires in COVID-19. Clones were read by immunoSEQ multiplex PCR, and TCRdb kept only the in-frame ones, dropping some. Of about 70,000 clones in the sample, 70% to 90% were seen once. Sequences were obtained from peripheral blood. These receptors were obtained from a human donor in a cohort sampled during active COVID-19.

The chain couples TRBV4-1 to TRBJ1-4; D not certain. Germline V gene data show CDR1 as MGHRA and CDR2 as YSYEKL. The CDR3 length is 17 residues. Trimming pared 0 bases from V and 10 bases from J, leaving 21 bases between. The CDR3 here is CASSQDQSGGQEGKLFF. CDR3 DNA sequence: TGCGCCAGCAGCCAAGATCAATCGGGAGGGCAGGAAGGAAAACTGTTTTTT.

The chain links TRBV19 to TRBJ1-4; 7 bases fit TRBD1. The germline V gene has CDR1 LNHDA and CDR2 SQIVND (reference sequence). With V trimmed by 7 bases and J by 5 bases, 7 bases remained unmatched. The CDR3 is 14 amino acids. The CDR3 DNA reads as TGTGCCAGTAATCCGGGACAGTGGAATGAAAAACTGTTTTTT. Translated, it gives CASNPGQWNEKLFF.

This chain uses TRBV4-2 with TRBJ2-2, with 13 positions matching TRBD2. Germline values: CDR1 LGHNA, CDR2 YNFKEQ. V lost 2 bases, J lost 4 bases, and 10 bases stayed unmatched. This CDR3 has 19 amino acids. Here the CDR3 reads CASSQTIPLAGGPTGELFF. For the CDR3, the DNA is TGTGCCAGCAGCCAAACCATCCCACTAGCGGGGGGGCCCACCGGGGAGCTGTTTTTT.

This clone was observed once. The chain joins TRBV4-1 to TRBJ1-1; 8 bases agree with TRBD1. V was pared by 1 base and J by 0 bases, with 10 bases of the junction left unmatched. Germline V lookup: CDR1 MGHRA, CDR2 YSYEKL. This CDR3 is 18 amino acids long. The CDR3 sequence: CASSQGRQGRRLNTEAFF. The CDR3, as DNA: TGCGCCAGCAGCCAAGGCCGACAGGGGCGACGGCTGAACACTGAAGCTTTCTTT.

The chain joins TRBV5-4 to TRBJ2-7; tentative D call: TRBD1 (5 bases). The CDR3 is 13 residues long. Germline values: CDR1 SGHNT, CDR2 YYREEE (reference sequence). V lost 8 bases, J lost 2 bases, and 14 bases lay in between. In DNA, the CDR3 is TGTGCCAGACCCCAGACAGTCACCTACGAGCAGTACTTC. Residues: CARPQTVTYEQYF.

The rearrangement joins TRBV7-9 to TRBJ1-2; TRBD1 aligns across 7 bases. With V trimmed by 3 bases and J by 9 bases, 7 bases remained unmatched. Germline-derived CDR1 and CDR2 are SEHNR and FQNEAQ (reference sequence). The CDR3 loop spans 13 amino acids. CDR3: CASSFNPGQSYTF. CDR3 nucleotides: TGTGCCAGCAGCTTTAATCCGGGACAGAGCTACACCTTC.

CDR3 sequence: CASSVAGTVYGYTF. Written as DNA, the CDR3 is TGTGCCAGCAGTGTCGCCGGGACAGTCTATGGCTACACCTTC. The chain carries TRBV28 and TRBJ1-2, with TRBD1 identical over 7 bases. This CDR3 has 14 residues. Germline V gene data show CDR1 as MDHEN and CDR2 as SYDVKM. The ends lost 5 bases at V and 4 bases at J; junction bases unmatched: 7.

V and J are TRBV6-6 and TRBJ1-6; D unclear. The CDR3 is 16 residues long. V was cut by 0 bases and J by 3 bases, with 9 bases left in between. The germline V gene has CDR1 MNHNY and CDR2 SVGAGI (reference sequence). CDR3 coding DNA: TGTGCCAGCAGTTACTCTCGTGCGGACTATAATTCACCCCTCCACTTT. This gives the protein CASSYSRADYNSPLHF.

The chain uses TRBV9 and TRBJ2-2, with 11 bases matching TRBD1. There are 17 residues in the CDR3. J was trimmed by 0 bases and V by 3 bases; bases with no gene match: 4. CDR1 and CDR2 (germline): SGDLS, YYNGEE. Here the CDR3 DNA reads TGTGCCAGCAGCGGAAGGGACAGGGGGACGAACACCGGGGAGCTGTTTTTT. Its protein is CASSGRDRGTNTGELFF.

This clone was picked up a small number of times. The chain carries TRBV2 and TRBJ2-7; 10 bases map to TRBD1. This CDR3 spans 14 amino acids. Trimming cost V 5 bases and J 2 bases; bases outside gene matches: 3. Germline CDR1 and CDR2: SNHLY and FYNNEI. The DNA of the CDR3 is TGTGCCAGCAGTTGGGACAGGGGACCCTACGAGCAGTACTTC. It codes for CASSWDRGPYEQYF. The full variable domain, with the rest looked up from reference TRBV2 and TRBJ2-7, is EPEVTQTPSHQVTQMGQEVILRCVPISNHLYFYWYRQILGQKVEFLVSFYNNEISEKSEIFDDQFSVERPDGSNFTLKIRSTKLEDSAMYFCASSWDRGPYEQYFGPGTRLTVT.

J is TRBJ1-4 and V is TRBV15, with D perhaps matching TRBD1 (6 bases). Germline V gives CDR1 LNHNV, CDR2 YYDKDF (reference sequence). Between the trimmed V and J ends, which lost 0 bases and 5 bases, there was a span of 10 bases. The CDR3 covers 15 residues. The CDR3 loop is CATSREGRGNEKLFF. In nucleotides, the CDR3 is TGTGCCACCAGCAGAGAGGGCAGGGGAAATGAAAAACTGTTTTTT.

The rearrangement uses TRBV18 and TRBJ1-4; no reliable D call. The V gene's germline CDR1 is KGHSH and CDR2 LQKENI. The CDR3 is 16 residues long. V was pared by 3 bases and J by 0 bases, with 11 bases between. Here the CDR3 reads CASSPKQVATNEKLFF. CDR3 coding DNA: TGTGCCAGCTCACCGAAACAAGTTGCAACTAATGAAAAACTGTTTTTT.

This chain links TRBV6-2 or TRBV6-3 with TRBJ1-2, with 9 positions matching TRBD1. Germline lookup yields CDR1 MNHEY and CDR2 SVGEGT. Losses at the gene ends were 5 bases for V and 5 bases for J; bases not matched to a gene: 6. The length of the CDR3 is 14 residues. Written as DNA, the CDR3 is TGTGCCAGCAGTATCGGACAGGGGACGTATGGCTACACCTTC. This codes for CASSIGQGTYGYTF.

This chain uses TRBV2 with TRBJ1-1, with a possible D match to TRBD1 (5 bases). The germline V gene has CDR1 SNHLY and CDR2 FYNNEI. The CDR3 is made up of 13 amino acids. Trimming removed 6 bases from V and 6 bases from J, with 14 bases in between. This CDR3 is CASSPGVLAEAFF. CDR3 coding DNA: TGTGCCAGCAGCCCGGGGGTCCTGGCTGAAGCTTTCTTT.

This chain links TRBV5-4 with TRBJ2-2; weak D call: TRBD1 (5 bases). The CDR3 spans 17 residues. The V and J ends lost 0 bases and 7 bases respectively, with 19 bases between them. Germline CDR1 reads SGHNT; CDR2 reads YYREEE (reference sequence). The CDR3 nucleotides read TGTGCCAGCAGCTTGGCAGGTGGGCCAGGGTCTGGCGGGGAGCTGTTTTTT. This codes for CASSLAGGPGSGGELFF.

This chain links TRBV12-5 with TRBJ1-6, with 8 bases matching TRBD1. The length of the CDR3 is 17 residues. V gave up 3 bases and J gave up 8 bases; unmatched junction bases: 12. Looked up from germline, CDR1 is LGHNT and CDR2 is FRNRAP. The CDR3 nucleotides read TGTGCTAGTGGTTTCCCACAAGGACCAGGGGGCGATTCACCCCTCCACTTT. Protein: CASGFPQGPGGDSPLHF.

The V call is TRBV14, the J call TRBJ2-2; no clear D gene. Trimming cost V 4 bases and J 1 base, with 7 bases left between them. The CDR3 consists of 14 residues. The germline gives CDR1 SGHDN, CDR2 FVKESK. CDR3 sequence: CASSRDWNTGELFF. The CDR3 coding sequence is TGTGCCAGCAGCCGTGACTGGAACACCGGGGAGCTGTTTTTT.

The genes are TRBV5-1 and TRBJ2-5; 8 nucleotides line up with TRBD1. Germline lookup yields CDR1 SGHRS and CDR2 YFSETQ. The CDR3 runs to 16 residues. V was clipped by 7 bases and J by 4 bases; unmatched bases: 15. CDR3 protein: CASGPLGQGSAETQYF. DNA for the CDR3: TGCGCCAGCGGACCCCTTGGACAGGGATCGGCAGAGACCCAGTACTTC.

The chain recombines TRBV25-1 with TRBJ1-3; D is perhaps TRBD1 (5 bases). Germline CDR1 MGHDK, CDR2 SYGVNS. The CDR3 is 14 amino acids. V dropped 5 bases and J dropped 4 bases, with 12 bases sitting between them. Written as DNA, the CDR3 is TGTGCCAGCAGTTCGTGGGGGGACGGAAACACCATATATTTT. Its protein is CASSSWGDGNTIYF.

This CDR3 is CASVFPGSGTEAFF. The CDR3 DNA reads as TGTGCCAGCGTTTTCCCAGGTTCCGGCACTGAAGCTTTCTTT. The chain has TRBV28 and TRBJ1-1; D is undetermined. CDR1 is MDHEN, CDR2 SYDVKM, per germline. The CDR3 contains 14 residues. With 8 bases removed from V and 4 bases from J, the gap between germline ends came to 17 bases.

The count of this clone is one. The chain uses TRBV12-5 and TRBJ2-1; 8 bases map to TRBD2. CDR3 length equals 15 residues. Germline V CDR1 and CDR2: LGHNT, FRNRAP. V was pared by 0 bases and J by 7 bases, with 5 bases of the junction left unmatched. The CDR3 region has the DNA TGTGCTAGTGGTTTGGTATCGGGAGGGGGGAATGAGCAGTTCTTC. Amino acids: CASGLVSGGGNEQFF.

This chain joins TRBV6-1 and TRBJ2-3; a possible D gene is TRBD2 (6 bases). The CDR3 is 15 amino acids. Per the germline V gene, CDR1 is MNHNS and CDR2 is SASEGT. Trimming left V 2 bases short and J 2 bases short, with 11 bases between. In DNA form, the CDR3 reads TGTGCCAGCAGTGAACGGAGGGGACTCACAGATACGCAGTATTTT. The encoded protein is CASSERRGLTDTQYF.

J is TRBJ2-3 and V is TRBV30; a weak D match, TRBD2 (6 bases). The CDR3 extends over 15 amino acids. Trimming removed 4 bases at V and 0 bases at J, with 14 bases between. Germline V CDR1 and CDR2: GTSNPN, SVGIG (reference sequence). The CDR3 region is CAWKMTSTSTDTQYF. The CDR3 region has the DNA TGTGCCTGGAAAATGACTAGTACTAGCACAGATACGCAGTATTTT.

This clone showed up many times. This chain uses TRBV19 with TRBJ1-2; 7 bases fit TRBD1. The CDR3 runs 14 residues. Trimming took 2 bases from V and 4 from J; bases not matched to a gene: 4. Germline CDR1 is LNHDA and CDR2 is SQIVND (reference sequence). The CDR3 region has the DNA TGTGCCAGTAGTATACCCGGGACAGCCTATGGCTACACCTTC. This gives the protein CASSIPGTAYGYTF.

This sequence joins TRBV10-3 and TRBJ2-7, with D maybe TRBD1 (6 bases). This CDR3 comprises 14 residues. In germline, CDR1 is ENHRY, CDR2 SYGVKD. Trimming took off 3 bases at V and 5 bases at J, with 14 bases between the two ends. This CDR3 reads CAISDLVRTDEQYF. In nucleotides, the CDR3 is TGTGCCATCAGTGACTTAGTGCGGACAGACGAGCAGTACTTC.

The chain carries TRBV9 and TRBJ2-3, with TRBD2 identical over 8 bases. Trimming removed 0 bases from V and 7 bases from J; junction bases left unmatched: 4. Germline lookup yields CDR1 SGDLS and CDR2 YYNGEE. The CDR3 is 14 residues long. CDR3 amino acids: CASSVGAGENTQYF. The CDR3 DNA reads as TGTGCCAGCAGCGTAGGAGCGGGGGAGAATACGCAGTATTTT.

The chain combines TRBV5-5 with TRBJ1-6, with a tentative D call TRBD1 (6 bases). The CDR3 is made up of 15 amino acids. Between the trimmed V and J ends, which lost 2 bases and 7 bases, there was a span of 13 bases. Germline CDR1 and CDR2: SGHKS and YYEKEE (reference sequence). The CDR3 region has the DNA TGTGCCAGCAGCTTTTCAGGGGACCCAAATTCACCCCTCCACTTT. Its protein is CASSFSGDPNSPLHF.

The rearrangement joins TRBV7-9 to TRBJ2-2; 7 bases are a match to TRBD1. The CDR3 spans 17 residues. Trimming at V came to 0 bases and at J to 2 bases, leaving 6 bases not matched to a gene. Germline values: CDR1 SEHNR, CDR2 FQNEAQ (reference sequence). The CDR3 sequence: CASSLAPGQINTGELFF. The DNA of the CDR3 is TGTGCCAGCAGCTTAGCCCCGGGACAGATTAACACCGGGGAGCTGTTTTTT.

This clone was picked up a small number of times. This chain links TRBV5-1 with TRBJ2-5; 7 bases fit TRBD1. CDR3 size: 15 residues. With V trimmed by 4 bases and J by 1 base, 7 bases remained unmatched. Germline-derived CDR1 and CDR2 are SGHRS and YFSETQ. This CDR3 is CASSLAPGGQETQYF. The CDR3 coding sequence is TGCGCCAGCAGCCTTGCCCCAGGGGGCCAAGAGACCCAGTACTTC.

V gene TRBV19 combines with J gene TRBJ1-1; the D gene is possibly TRBD1 (6 bases). CDR1 and CDR2 from the germline V gene are LNHDA and SQIVND (reference sequence). The CDR3 covers 15 residues. The V end was cut by 4 bases, the J end by 1 base, with 13 bases between. CDR3 residues: CASSTPGARNTEAFF. DNA for the CDR3: TGTGCCAGTAGTACCCCAGGGGCGCGGAACACTGAAGCTTTCTTT.

The DNA of the CDR3 is TGTGCCAGCAGCTTAGACGCAGGCCCGAACACTGAAGCTTTCTTT. This codes for CASSLDAGPNTEAFF. The rearrangement uses TRBV11-3 and TRBJ1-1, with D hard to call. The CDR3 is 15 residues long. Germline V gene lookup returns CDR1 SGHNT and CDR2 YENEEA. Trimming took off 0 bases at V and 1 base at J, with 9 bases between the two ends.

The gene calls are TRBV20-1 and TRBJ1-2; D ambiguous. The CDR3 contains 11 residues. The ends were cut back, 3 bases at V and 3 bases at J, with 5 bases in the middle. The germline CDR1 and CDR2 sequences are DFQATT and SNEGSKA (reference sequence). The CDR3 reads CSASGDYGYTF. The CDR3 DNA reads TGCAGTGCTAGTGGAGACTATGGCTACACCTTC.